The present T cell receptor beta chain was sequenced within a study of T cells in Graves' hyperthyroidism and ophthalmopathy. This clonotype appeared a few times. Amplified TCR beta CDR3 regions derived from RNA transcripts. The study used the HTBI primer set for a first-round RT-PCR of the TCR CDR3. MiXCR, applied by TCRdb to the multiplex PCR reads, yields one record per CDR3 protein. The sample has about 250,000 distinct CDR3 sequences, about 20% seen once; the top ten hold roughly 60%. Under 3 months was the duration of disease in ophthalmopathy patients, who also had a Clinical Activity Score of at least 3 and a NOSPECS grade of at least 4. Uncontrolled infection, other autoimmune disease, pregnancy or lactation disqualified patients from enrolment. The PBMCs had their origin in approximately 10 ml of fresh peripheral blood. Germline V gene lookup returns CDR1 DFQATT and CDR2 SNEGSKA (reference sequence). CDR3 size: 15 residues. V was pared by 0 bases and J by 7 bases, with 7 bases of the junction left unmatched.

This chain uses TRBV20-1 with TRBJ2-1, with 9 bases identical to TRBD2. Sequenced: blood. The TCR was taken from a man younger than 40 with Graves' ophthalmopathy. This CDR3 reads CSARDLAGAENEQFF. The DNA for the CDR3 is TGCAGTGCTAGAGATTTAGCGGGAGCAGAAAATGAGCAGTTCTTC.